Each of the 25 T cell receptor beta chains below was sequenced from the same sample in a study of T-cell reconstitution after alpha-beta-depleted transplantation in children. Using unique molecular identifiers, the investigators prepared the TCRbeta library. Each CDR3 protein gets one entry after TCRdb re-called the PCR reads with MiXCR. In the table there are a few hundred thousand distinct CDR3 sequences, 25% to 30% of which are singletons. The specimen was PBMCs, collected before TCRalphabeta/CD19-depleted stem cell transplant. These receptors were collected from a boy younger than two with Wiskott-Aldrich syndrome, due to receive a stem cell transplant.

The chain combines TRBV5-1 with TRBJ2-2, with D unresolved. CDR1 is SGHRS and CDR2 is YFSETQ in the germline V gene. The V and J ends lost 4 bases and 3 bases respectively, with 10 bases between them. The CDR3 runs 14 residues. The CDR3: CASSRDGDTGELFF. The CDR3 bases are TGCGCCAGCAGCAGGGATGGGGACACCGGGGAGCTGTTTTTT.

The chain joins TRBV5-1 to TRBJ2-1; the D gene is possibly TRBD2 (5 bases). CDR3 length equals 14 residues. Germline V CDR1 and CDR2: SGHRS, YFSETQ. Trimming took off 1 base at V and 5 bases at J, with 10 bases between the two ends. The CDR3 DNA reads TGCGCCAGCAGCTTGCTTACGGGAAACAATGAGCAGTTCTTC. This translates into CASSLLTGNNEQFF.

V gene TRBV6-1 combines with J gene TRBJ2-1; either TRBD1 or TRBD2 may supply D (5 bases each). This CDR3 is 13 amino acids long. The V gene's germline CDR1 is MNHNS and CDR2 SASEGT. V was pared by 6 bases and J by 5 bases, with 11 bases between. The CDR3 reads CASRKQGDNEQFF. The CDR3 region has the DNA TGTGCCAGCAGAAAGCAGGGAGACAATGAGCAGTTCTTC.

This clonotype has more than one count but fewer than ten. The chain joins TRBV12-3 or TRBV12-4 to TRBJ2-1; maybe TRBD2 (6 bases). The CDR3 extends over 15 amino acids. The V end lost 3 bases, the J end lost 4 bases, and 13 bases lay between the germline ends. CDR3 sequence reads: CASSFGTAGYNEQFF. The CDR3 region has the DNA TGTGCCAGCAGTTTCGGGACTGCTGGGTACAATGAGCAGTTCTTC.

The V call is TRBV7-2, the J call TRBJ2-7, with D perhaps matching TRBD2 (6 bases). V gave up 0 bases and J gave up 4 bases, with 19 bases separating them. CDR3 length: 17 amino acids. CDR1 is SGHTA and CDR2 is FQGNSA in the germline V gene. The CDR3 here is CASSLAHGPGLTYEQYF. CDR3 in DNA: TGTGCCAGCAGCTTAGCCCATGGGCCGGGACTGACATACGAGCAGTACTTC. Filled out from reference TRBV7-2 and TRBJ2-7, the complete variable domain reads GAGVSQSPSNKVTEKGKDVELRCDPISGHTALYWYRQSLGQGLEFLIYFQGNSAPDKSGLPSDRFSAERTGGSVSTLTIQRTQQEDSAVYLCASSLAHGPGLTYEQYFGPGTRLTVT.

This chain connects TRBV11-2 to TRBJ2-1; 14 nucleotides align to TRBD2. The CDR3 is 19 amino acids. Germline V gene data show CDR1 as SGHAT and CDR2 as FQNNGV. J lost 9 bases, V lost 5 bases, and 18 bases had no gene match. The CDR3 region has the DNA TGTGCCAGCAGCCCCACGGGACTAGCGGGAGCACGTTCTTGGGGTGAGCAGTTCTTC. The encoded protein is CASSPTGLAGARSWGEQFF.

CDR3 coding DNA: TGTGCCAGCAGCTTCGTAGGGACACCCCTCCACTTT. It codes for CASSFVGTPLHF. The chain has TRBV28 and TRBJ1-6, with D unclear. Trimming removed 6 bases at V and 11 bases at J, with 11 bases between. Germline V gene sequence: CDR1 MDHEN, CDR2 SYDVKM. The CDR3 sequence is 12 residues long.

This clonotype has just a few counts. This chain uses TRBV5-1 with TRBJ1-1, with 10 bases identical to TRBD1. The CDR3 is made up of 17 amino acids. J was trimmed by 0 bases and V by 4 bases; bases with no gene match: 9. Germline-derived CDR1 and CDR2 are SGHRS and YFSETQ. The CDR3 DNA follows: TGCGCCAGCAGCCTGGACAGGGGGGCTCGGATGAACACTGAAGCTTTCTTT. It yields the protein CASSLDRGARMNTEAFF.

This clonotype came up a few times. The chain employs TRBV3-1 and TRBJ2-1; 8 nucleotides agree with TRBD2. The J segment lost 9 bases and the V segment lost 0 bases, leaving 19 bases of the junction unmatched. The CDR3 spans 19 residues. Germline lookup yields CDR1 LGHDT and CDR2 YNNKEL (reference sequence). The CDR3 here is CASSQDPGGPGSGPSEQFF. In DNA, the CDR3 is TGTGCCAGCAGCCAAGACCCGGGAGGGCCCGGTAGTGGCCCTTCTGAGCAGTTCTTC.

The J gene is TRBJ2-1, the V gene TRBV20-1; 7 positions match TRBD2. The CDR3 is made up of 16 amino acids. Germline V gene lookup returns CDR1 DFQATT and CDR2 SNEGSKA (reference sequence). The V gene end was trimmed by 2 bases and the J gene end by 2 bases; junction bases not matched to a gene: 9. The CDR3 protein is CSARSVTSGAYNEQFF. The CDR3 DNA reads TGCAGTGCTAGATCCGTAACCAGCGGGGCCTACAATGAGCAGTTCTTC.

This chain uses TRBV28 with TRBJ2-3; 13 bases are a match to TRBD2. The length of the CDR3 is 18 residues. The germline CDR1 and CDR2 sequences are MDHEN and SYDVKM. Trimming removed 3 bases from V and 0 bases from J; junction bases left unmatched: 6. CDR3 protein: CASSFSGLAGESTDTQYF. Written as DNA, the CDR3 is TGTGCCAGCAGTTTCTCCGGACTAGCGGGAGAGAGCACAGATACGCAGTATTTT.

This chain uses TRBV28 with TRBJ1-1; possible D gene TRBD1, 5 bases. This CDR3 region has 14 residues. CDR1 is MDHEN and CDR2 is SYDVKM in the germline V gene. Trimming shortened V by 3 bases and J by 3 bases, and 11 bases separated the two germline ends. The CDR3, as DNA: TGTGCCAGCAGTTTTGCCGGGGGGGACACTGAAGCTTTCTTT. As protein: CASSFAGGDTEAFF.

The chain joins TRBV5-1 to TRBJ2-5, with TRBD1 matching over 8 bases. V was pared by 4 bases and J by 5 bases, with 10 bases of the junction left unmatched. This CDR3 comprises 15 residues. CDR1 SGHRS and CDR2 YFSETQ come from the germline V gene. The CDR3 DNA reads TGCGCCAGCAGCAAAACGGGACAGGTTACCGAGACCCAGTACTTC. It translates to CASSKTGQVTETQYF.

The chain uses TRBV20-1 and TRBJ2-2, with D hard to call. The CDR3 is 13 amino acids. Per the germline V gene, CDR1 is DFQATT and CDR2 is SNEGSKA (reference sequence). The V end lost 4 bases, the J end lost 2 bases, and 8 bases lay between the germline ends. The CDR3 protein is CSANSANTGELFF. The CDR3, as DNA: TGCAGTGCTAACAGCGCTAACACCGGGGAGCTGTTTTTT.

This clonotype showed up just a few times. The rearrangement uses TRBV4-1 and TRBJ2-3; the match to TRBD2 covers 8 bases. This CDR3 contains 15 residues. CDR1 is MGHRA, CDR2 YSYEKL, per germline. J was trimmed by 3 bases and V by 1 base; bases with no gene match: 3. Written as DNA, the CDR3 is TGCGCCAGCAGCCAAGGACCGGGAGGGACAGATACGCAGTATTTT. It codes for CASSQGPGGTDTQYF.

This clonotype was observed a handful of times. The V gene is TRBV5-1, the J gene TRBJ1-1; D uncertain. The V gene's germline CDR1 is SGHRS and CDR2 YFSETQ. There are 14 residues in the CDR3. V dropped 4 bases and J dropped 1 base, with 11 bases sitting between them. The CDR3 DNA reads TGCGCCAGCAGCCCAGCCCCAGCGAACACTGAAGCTTTCTTT. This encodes CASSPAPANTEAFF.

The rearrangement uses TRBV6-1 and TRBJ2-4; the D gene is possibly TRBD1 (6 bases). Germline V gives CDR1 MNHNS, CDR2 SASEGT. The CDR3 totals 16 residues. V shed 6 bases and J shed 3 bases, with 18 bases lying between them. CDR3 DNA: TGTGCCAGCAGCAGTACAGGGAAGGGGGTCAAAAACATTCAGTACTTC. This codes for CASSSTGKGVKNIQYF.

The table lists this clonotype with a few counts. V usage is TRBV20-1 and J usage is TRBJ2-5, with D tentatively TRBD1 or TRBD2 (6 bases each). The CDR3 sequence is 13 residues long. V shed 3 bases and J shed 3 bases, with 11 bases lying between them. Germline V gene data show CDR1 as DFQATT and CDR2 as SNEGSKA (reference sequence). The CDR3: CSARGGGKETQYF. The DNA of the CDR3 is TGCAGTGCTAGGGGGGGCGGCAAAGAGACCCAGTACTTC.

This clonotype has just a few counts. The CDR3 is CSASAGTSSYEQYF. Written as DNA, the CDR3 is TGCAGTGCTAGCGCCGGGACCTCCTCCTACGAGCAGTACTTC. This chain uses TRBV20-1 with TRBJ2-7; D possibly matches TRBD1 or TRBD2 (5 bases each). Germline values: CDR1 DFQATT, CDR2 SNEGSKA (reference sequence). V was trimmed by 3 bases and J by 0 bases, leaving 12 bases between them. This CDR3 is built from 14 residues.

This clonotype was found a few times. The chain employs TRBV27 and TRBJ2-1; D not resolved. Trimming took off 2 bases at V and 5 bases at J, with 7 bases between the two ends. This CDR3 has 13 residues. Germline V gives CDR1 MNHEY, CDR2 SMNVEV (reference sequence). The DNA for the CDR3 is TGTGCCAGCAGTTTAAACGGCGACAATGAGCAGTTCTTC. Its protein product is CASSLNGDNEQFF.

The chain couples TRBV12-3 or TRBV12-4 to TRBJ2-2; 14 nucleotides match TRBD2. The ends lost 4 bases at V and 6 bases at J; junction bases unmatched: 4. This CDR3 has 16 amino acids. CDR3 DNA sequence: TGTGCCAGCAGTTCCCGACTAGCGGGAGGGTCCGGGGAGCTGTTTTTT. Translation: CASSSRLAGGSGELFF.

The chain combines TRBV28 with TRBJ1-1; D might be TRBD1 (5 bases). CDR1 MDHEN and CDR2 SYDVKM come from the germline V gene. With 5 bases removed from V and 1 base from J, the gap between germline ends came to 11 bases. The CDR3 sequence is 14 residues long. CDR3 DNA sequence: TGTGCCAGCAGTCCACACGGGGGGAACACTGAAGCTTTCTTT. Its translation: CASSPHGGNTEAFF.

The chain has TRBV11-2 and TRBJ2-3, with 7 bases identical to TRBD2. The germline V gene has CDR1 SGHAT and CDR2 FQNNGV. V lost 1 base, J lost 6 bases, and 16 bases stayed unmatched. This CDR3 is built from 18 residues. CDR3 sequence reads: CASSLVAGSGLSLDTQYF. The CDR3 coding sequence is TGTGCCAGCAGCTTAGTAGCTGGGTCGGGACTATCATTGGATACGCAGTATTTT.

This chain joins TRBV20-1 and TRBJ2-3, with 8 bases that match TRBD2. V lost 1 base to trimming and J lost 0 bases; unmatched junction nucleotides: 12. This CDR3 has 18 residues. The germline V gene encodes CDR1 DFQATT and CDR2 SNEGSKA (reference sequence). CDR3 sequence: CSARVYLAGRSSTDTQYF. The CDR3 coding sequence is TGCAGTGCTAGAGTGTACCTAGCGGGCCGGTCTAGCACAGATACGCAGTATTTT.

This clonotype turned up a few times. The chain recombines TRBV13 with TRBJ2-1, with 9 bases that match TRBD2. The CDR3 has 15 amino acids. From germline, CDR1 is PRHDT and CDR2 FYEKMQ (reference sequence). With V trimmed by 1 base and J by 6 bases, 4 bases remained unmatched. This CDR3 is CASSLELAGPNEQFF. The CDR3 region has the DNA TGTGCCAGCAGCTTAGAACTAGCGGGTCCCAATGAGCAGTTCTTC. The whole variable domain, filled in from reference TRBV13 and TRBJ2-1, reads AAGVIQSPRHLIKEKRETATLKCYPIPRHDTVYWYQQGPGQDPQFLISFYEKMQSDKGSIPDRFSAQQFSDYHSELNMSSLELGDSALYFCASSLELAGPNEQFFGPGTRLTVL.